This T cell receptor beta chain was captured in a study of identical twins. TCRdb reprocessed the 5' RACE reads with MiXCR, giving one entry per CDR3 protein. Of 1.5 million or so distinct CDR3 sequences in the sample, about 32% were seen once. Germline CDR1 is LGHDT and CDR2 is YNNKEL (reference sequence). This CDR3 comprises 17 residues. V lost 1 base to trimming and J lost 1 base, with 17 bases between them. The chain joins TRBV3-1 to TRBJ2-7, with a tentative D call TRBD1 (5 bases). This clonotype was obtained from a newborn girl in good health. The sample taken for sequencing was cord blood. CDR3: CASSQAVPGYQSYEQYF. CDR3 nucleotides: TGTGCCAGCAGCCAAGCAGTCCCAGGGTACCAGTCCTACGAGCAGTACTTC.